These 14 T cell receptor beta chains originate from one sample sequenced in a study of cytomegalovirus exposure and HLA in healthy donors. PCR employed 60 Vbeta and 13 Jbeta primers. Produced via immunoSEQ multiplex PCR; TCRdb's table is partial and in-frame only. The table shows 110,000 to 150,000 clones, with roughly 10% occurring only once. The sample consisted of PBMCs. These receptors were collected from a man between 50 and 59 years old in good health and CMV-seronegative.

In this sample, this clone turned up a few times. The chain carries TRBV6-4 and TRBJ2-7, with D uncertain. The CDR3 runs 14 residues. Germline-derived CDR1 and CDR2 are MRHNA and SNTAGT. The ends were cut back, 6 bases at V and 2 bases at J, with 14 bases in the middle. The CDR3 bases are TGTGCCAGCAGCCTCGGGTCGGGTACCTACGAGCAGTACTTC. It yields the protein CASSLGSGTYEQYF.

Only a few counts were recorded for this clone. The chain links TRBV5-1 to TRBJ2-1; 8 bases map to TRBD1. The length of the CDR3 is 15 residues. Germline CDR1 and CDR2: SGHRS and YFSETQ. V shed 4 bases and J 0 bases; nucleotides not matched to a gene: 3. The CDR3 region has the DNA TGCGCCAGCAGCGGAGGACAGGGCTCCTACAATGAGCAGTTCTTC. Amino acids: CASSGGQGSYNEQFF.

This chain links TRBV5-1 with TRBJ1-6; D not resolved. V shed 0 bases and J shed 7 bases, with 11 bases lying between them. Looked up from germline, CDR1 is SGHRS and CDR2 is YFSETQ. The CDR3 sequence is 15 residues long. In DNA form, the CDR3 reads TGCGCCAGCAGCTTGGCAGTGCAGGCAAATTCACCCCTCCACTTT. As protein: CASSLAVQANSPLHF.

In its sample, this clone was seen a few times. The V and J genes are TRBV30 and TRBJ2-3, with D tentatively TRBD2 (6 bases). With 3 bases removed from V and 3 bases from J, the gap between germline ends came to 10 bases. The CDR3 totals 13 residues. Germline CDR1 is GTSNPN and CDR2 is SVGIG (reference sequence). In nucleotides, the CDR3 is TGTGCCTGGAGGGACTATGGAACAGATACGCAGTATTTT. As protein: CAWRDYGTDTQYF.

This clone was seen a handful of times. The V gene is TRBV5-1, the J gene TRBJ2-7; possible D gene TRBD1, 7 bases. V dropped 4 bases and J dropped 1 base, with 18 bases sitting between them. CDR3 size: 16 residues. Germline CDR1 SGHRS, CDR2 YFSETQ. The CDR3 sequence: CASSPTAGGKSYEQYF. The CDR3 DNA reads TGCGCCAGCAGCCCTACTGCAGGGGGGAAGTCCTACGAGCAGTACTTC.

This clone was counted a few times. V and J are TRBV6-4 and TRBJ2-1; 8 bases align to TRBD2. There are 16 residues in the CDR3. Germline loops: CDR1 MRHNA, CDR2 SNTAGT. Trimming took 0 bases from V and 6 from J; bases not matched to a gene: 7. The CDR3 spells CASSDSGTRGSNEQFF. For the CDR3, the DNA is TGTGCCAGCAGTGACTCGGGGACTAGGGGGAGCAATGAGCAGTTCTTC.

This chain uses TRBV5-1 with TRBJ1-4; D is ambiguous. The V gene lost 9 bases and the J gene lost 8 bases, with 17 bases spanning the gap. Germline V lookup: CDR1 SGHRS, CDR2 YFSETQ. This CDR3 has 13 amino acids. CDR3 amino acids: CAKSLKGGEKLFF. The CDR3 coding sequence is TGCGCCAAAAGCTTGAAGGGAGGGGAAAAACTGTTTTTT.

In DNA, the CDR3 is TGTGCCTGGACCCTGGGGGGGGGCTACACCTTC. Its protein is CAWTLGGGYTF. This chain joins TRBV30 and TRBJ1-2; D is possibly TRBD1 (5 bases). This CDR3 has 11 amino acids. Germline V gene sequence: CDR1 GTSNPN, CDR2 SVGIG (reference sequence). Trimming removed 4 bases at V and 8 bases at J, with 11 bases between.

The genes are TRBV30 and TRBJ1-5, with D maybe TRBD1 (6 bases). The CDR3 loop spans 13 amino acids. V was shortened by 1 base and J by 2 bases, with 6 bases between the two germline ends. The germline gives CDR1 GTSNPN, CDR2 SVGIG (reference sequence). CDR3 nucleotide sequence: TGTGCCTGGAGTGAGGGGGGCAATCAGCCCCAGCATTTT. The encoded protein is CAWSEGGNQPQHF.

The chain uses TRBV25-1 and TRBJ2-7; 9 bases are a match to TRBD1. Losses at the gene ends were 5 bases for V and 6 bases for J; bases not matched to a gene: 8. Germline lookup yields CDR1 MGHDK and CDR2 SYGVNS. The CDR3 is 14 amino acids. Here the CDR3 DNA reads TGTGCCAGCAGTTCAGGGACAGGGATAGGCGAGCAGTACTTC. Protein: CASSSGTGIGEQYF.

The rearrangement joins TRBV6-1 to TRBJ1-1; D not certain. The germline gives CDR1 MNHNS, CDR2 SASEGT. The CDR3 covers 14 residues. The V gene lost 1 base and the J gene lost 1 base, with 7 bases spanning the gap. CDR3 coding DNA: TGTGCCAGCAGTGAAGTAGCGGGGAACACTGAAGCTTTCTTT. It yields the protein CASSEVAGNTEAFF.

This clone was found a few times. The V call is TRBV19, the J call TRBJ2-5; TRBD1 is a possible D gene (5 bases). The CDR3 spans 14 residues. Germline CDR1 LNHDA, CDR2 SQIVND (reference sequence). Trimming shortened V by 5 bases and J by 2 bases, and 12 bases separated the two germline ends. This CDR3 is CASSQGKAQETQYF. CDR3 nucleotides: TGTGCCAGTAGTCAGGGCAAGGCACAAGAGACCCAGTACTTC.

This clone was detected only a few times. This chain links TRBV19 with TRBJ1-5, with TRBD1 matching 8 bases. The CDR3 is 16 residues long. Trimming removed 1 base from V and 4 bases from J; junction bases left unmatched: 6. CDR1 and CDR2 (germline): LNHDA, SQIVND (reference sequence). CDR3 sequence: CASSIVGTGPNQPQHF. CDR3 DNA sequence: TGTGCCAGTAGTATAGTAGGGACAGGCCCTAATCAGCCCCAGCATTTT.

The chain employs TRBV5-4 and TRBJ1-4; 9 bases align to TRBD1. The CDR3 length is 15 residues. Per the germline V gene, CDR1 is SGHNT and CDR2 is YYREEE (reference sequence). Trimming removed 4 bases from V and 4 bases from J; junction bases left unmatched: 5. CDR3 DNA: TGTGCCAGCAGCCCCCGGACAGGGGATAATGAAAAACTGTTTTTT. As protein: CASSPRTGDNEKLFF. The full variable domain, completed using reference TRBV5-4 and TRBJ1-4, is ETGVTQSPTHLIKTRGQQVTLRCSSQSGHNTVSWYQQALGQGPQFIFQYYREEENGRGNFPPRFSGLQFPNYSSELNVNALELDDSALYLCASSPRTGDNEKLFFGSGTQLSVL.